The next 13 T cell receptor beta chains were all read from a single sample in a study of cytomegalovirus exposure and HLA in healthy donors. The PCR made use of 60 Vbeta and 13 Jbeta primers. The method was immunoSEQ multiplex PCR; TCRdb's version includes in-frame clones alone and lacks a portion of them. The data show 200,000 or so clones, roughly 83% seen once. Material: PBMCs. These receptors came from a girl aged 5-17 years in good health and CMV-seronegative.

This clone came up a few times. The chain couples TRBV7-9 to TRBJ2-7; 10 positions agree with TRBD2. Germline V gene sequence: CDR1 SEHNR, CDR2 FQNEAQ (reference sequence). CDR3 length equals 17 residues. V trimming: 0 bases; J trimming: 5 bases; junction bases outside the gene matches: 10. CDR3: CASSLANLGTSDHEQYF. The CDR3 nucleotides read TGTGCCAGCAGCTTAGCTAACCTCGGGACTAGCGACCACGAGCAGTACTTC.

This clone was picked up many times. CDR3 DNA sequence: TGTGCCAGTAGTAGCCCTCCGGGACTCCTCACTGAAGCTTTCTTT. Its protein product is CASSSPPGLLTEAFF. V and J are TRBV19 and TRBJ1-1; possibly TRBD1 for D (5 bases). The CDR3 is 15 amino acids. V lost 4 bases, J lost 4 bases, and 16 bases lay in between. The germline CDR1 and CDR2 sequences are LNHDA and SQIVND (reference sequence). Complete variable domain (other parts from reference TRBV19 and TRBJ1-1): DGGITQSPKYLFRKEGQNVTLSCEQNLNHDAMYWYRQDPGQGLRLIYYSQIVNDFQKGDIAEGYSVSREKKESFPLTVTSAQKNPTAFYLCASSSPPGLLTEAFFGQGTRLTVV.

The chain carries TRBV7-2 and TRBJ2-1, with TRBD1 matching 8 bases. V shed 5 bases, J shed 2 bases, and the junction held 11 bases outside the gene matches. CDR1 is SGHTA, CDR2 FQGNSA, per germline. The CDR3 is 17 residues long. CDR3 bases: TGTGCCAGCAGCCCTCGTTCCGGGACAGGACCCTACAATGAGCAGTTCTTC. It specifies CASSPRSGTGPYNEQFF. Full variable domain (outside the CDR3, taken from reference TRBV7-2 and TRBJ2-1): GAGVSQSPSNKVTEKGKDVELRCDPISGHTALYWYRQSLGQGLEFLIYFQGNSAPDKSGLPSDRFSAERTGGSVSTLTIQRTQQEDSAVYLCASSPRSGTGPYNEQFFGPGTRLTVL.

The chain carries TRBV28 and TRBJ1-3; D remains unclear. CDR1 is MDHEN, CDR2 SYDVKM, per germline. The V end lost 8 bases, the J end lost 4 bases, and 18 bases lay between the germline ends. The CDR3 contains 15 residues. This chain's CDR3 is CASVEGRRAGNTIYF. The CDR3 DNA follows: TGTGCCAGCGTCGAGGGCCGCCGCGCCGGAAACACCATATATTTT.

This chain uses TRBV18 with TRBJ1-3; D unresolved. The CDR3 sequence is 15 residues long. Germline V gene lookup returns CDR1 KGHSH and CDR2 LQKENI. Trimming removed 3 bases from V and 4 bases from J, with 13 bases in between. The CDR3 protein is CASSPGGPSGNTIYF. The CDR3 coding sequence is TGTGCCAGCTCACCGGGCGGGCCTTCCGGAAACACCATATATTTT.

This clone was recorded only once. The chain employs TRBV6-6 and TRBJ2-5; D might be TRBD2 (5 bases). Germline CDR1 and CDR2: MNHNY and SVGAGI (reference sequence). This CDR3 comprises 14 residues. V was trimmed by 7 bases and J by 5 bases, leaving 17 bases between them. CDR3 region: CASTLARGGETQYF. CDR3 bases: TGTGCCAGCACCCTAGCCCGAGGTGGGGAGACCCAGTACTTC.

The chain employs TRBV5-1 and TRBJ2-7; no clear D. Germline CDR1 and CDR2: SGHRS and YFSETQ. The CDR3 loop spans 14 amino acids. V lost 2 bases to trimming and J lost 5 bases, with 14 bases between them. The CDR3 DNA sequence: TGCGCCAGCAGCTTTTCCCCCCGGGTCAACGAGCAGTACTTC. This encodes CASSFSPRVNEQYF.

This clone has only a few counts. This rearrangement joins TRBV12-5 to TRBJ1-1; D call uncertain. The CDR3 spans 12 residues. Trimming removed 7 bases from V and 4 bases from J, with 10 bases in between. Germline V gene sequence: CDR1 LGHNT, CDR2 FRNRAP. CDR3 in DNA: TGTGCTAGTGCCTCGTCGGGCACTGAAGCTTTCTTT. Encoded protein: CASASSGTEAFF.

This rearrangement joins TRBV7-6 to TRBJ2-5; TRBD1 agrees at 12 bases. The CDR3 sequence is 20 residues long. Germline CDR1 and CDR2: SGHVS and FNYEAQ. V lost 0 bases to trimming and J lost 5 bases; unmatched junction nucleotides: 16. This chain's CDR3 is CASSLAANGRDRGLGETQYF. The CDR3 DNA sequence: TGTGCCAGCAGCTTAGCGGCTAATGGCCGGGACAGGGGGCTTGGGGAGACCCAGTACTTC. Based on the CDR3 plus reference TRBV7-6 and TRBJ2-5, the full variable domain is GAGVSQSPRYKVTKRGQDVALRCDPISGHVSLYWYRQALGQGPEFLTYFNYEAQQDKSGLPNDRFSAERPEGSISTLTIQRTEQRDSAMYRCASSLAANGRDRGLGETQYFGPGTRLLVL.

The V gene is TRBV9, the J gene TRBJ2-3, with 9 nucleotides matching TRBD1. V shed 4 bases and J 0 bases; nucleotides not matched to a gene: 12. CDR1 SGDLS and CDR2 YYNGEE come from the germline V gene. CDR3 size: 18 residues. The CDR3 spells CASSSLSGTGISTDTQYF. CDR3 coding DNA: TGTGCCAGCAGCTCTCTCAGTGGGACAGGGATTAGCACAGATACGCAGTATTTT.

The rearrangement joins TRBV7-9 to TRBJ1-4; D unresolved. The CDR3 runs 14 residues. The germline gives CDR1 SEHNR, CDR2 FQNEAQ (reference sequence). Trimming cost V 5 bases and J 5 bases, with 12 bases left between them. This chain's CDR3 is CASSRPDGNEKLFF. As DNA, the CDR3 is TGTGCCAGCAGCCGGCCTGACGGGAATGAAAAACTGTTTTTT.

V gene TRBV9 combines with J gene TRBJ1-4; TRBD1 is a possible D gene (6 bases). Germline CDR1 SGDLS, CDR2 YYNGEE. V was trimmed by 4 bases and J by 0 bases, leaving 13 bases between them. The CDR3 is 16 amino acids. CDR3 sequence (DNA): TGTGCCAGCAGCAGGGGGAGTAGAGCAACTAATGAAAAACTGTTTTTT. This translates into CASSRGSRATNEKLFF.

The V and J genes are TRBV30 and TRBJ1-4; D unclear. Germline CDR1 and CDR2: GTSNPN and SVGIG (reference sequence). V dropped 6 bases and J dropped 4 bases, with 12 bases sitting between them. The CDR3 runs 13 residues. CDR3: CACSRFLNEKLFF. The CDR3 bases are TGTGCCTGCTCCAGATTCCTTAATGAAAAACTGTTTTTT.